This T cell receptor (beta chain) derives from a study of identical twins. Notes on the study in general: Beta out-of-frame twin sharing showed a weaker excess. Donors were not followed over many years; analysis was cross-sectional. There was more out-of-frame TCR alpha sharing in monozygotic twins than models estimated. Abundant beta clonotypes from cord blood bore fewer insertions; memory repertoires lacked this pattern.

TCRdb ran MiXCR on the 5' RACE reads and lists one entry per CDR3 protein. Of 400,000 to 500,000 distinct CDR3 sequences detected, under 20% appear once; the ten largest clones hold around 12%. Trimming shortened V by 7 bases and J by 0 bases, and 13 bases separated the two germline ends. Germline assignment: CDR1 SGHRS and CDR2 YFSETQ. The CDR3 has 14 amino acids. Comments on this clonotype: The antigen is undetermined.

The receptor comes from a middle-aged man in good health. The chain joins TRBV5-1 to TRBJ1-2; unclear D gene. The sample consisted of naive T cells sorted from blood. CDR3 region: CASAATGANYGYTF. The CDR3 nucleotides read TGCGCCAGCGCGGCGACGGGAGCTAACTATGGCTACACCTTC.